This entry lists 14 T cell receptor beta chains sequenced from one sample in a study of blood T cell repertoires in COVID-19. Here immunoSEQ multiplex PCR was the method, and the copy in TCRdb shows in-frame clones only, minus some. This table holds some 350,000 clones, 87% found once. The specimen sequenced was peripheral blood. These receptors were collected from a woman between 50 and 59 years old with COVID-19, enrolled during active disease.

The chain uses TRBV11-1 and TRBJ1-2; 9 bases agree with TRBD1. Germline values: CDR1 SGHAT, CDR2 FQDESV (reference sequence). The CDR3 runs to 15 residues. The junction had 5 bases not matched to a gene; V was cut back by 2 bases and J by 4 bases. As DNA, the CDR3 is TGTGCCAGCAGCTTAACCCCGACAGGGGGCTATGGCTACACCTTC. Its translation: CASSLTPTGGYGYTF.

The CDR3 coding sequence is TGTGCCAGCAGCCGGCCGGGACAGGGTTTTGGTGAGCAGTTCTTC. This sequence encodes CASSRPGQGFGEQFF. This chain uses TRBV5-4 with TRBJ2-1, with TRBD1 matching over 9 bases. V lost 4 bases and J lost 9; bases outside the gene matches: 11. Germline loops: CDR1 SGHNT, CDR2 YYREEE (reference sequence). The CDR3 spans 15 residues.

This chain connects TRBV7-8 to TRBJ1-1, with 9 bases matching TRBD1. Looked up from germline, CDR1 is SGHVS and CDR2 is FQNEAQ. This CDR3 is 16 amino acids long. Germline trimming cut 5 bases from V and 0 bases from J; bases unmatched to any gene: 7. This CDR3 is CASSLRTGDMNTEAFF. Written as DNA, the CDR3 is TGTGCCAGCAGCCTTCGGACAGGGGACATGAACACTGAAGCTTTCTTT.

The gene calls are TRBV27 and TRBJ2-2; TRBD2 might be the D (6 bases). Germline loops: CDR1 MNHEY, CDR2 SMNVEV (reference sequence). V was clipped by 3 bases and J by 1 base, with 12 bases between them. The CDR3 loop spans 16 amino acids. CDR3 bases: TGTGCCAGCAGTTTGCGGGGAAGGATGAACACCGGGGAGCTGTTTTTT. It translates to CASSLRGRMNTGELFF.

This rearrangement joins TRBV6-2 or TRBV6-3 to TRBJ2-2; D is perhaps TRBD1 (6 bases). Trimming removed 2 bases from V and 5 bases from J, with 9 bases in between. This CDR3 has 14 amino acids. Germline CDR1 and CDR2: MNHEY and SVGEGT. DNA for the CDR3: TGTGCCAGCAGTTACACAGGGTATACCGGGGAGCTGTTTTTT. Amino acid sequence: CASSYTGYTGELFF.

This chain links TRBV18 with TRBJ2-7; TRBD1 is a possible D gene (6 bases). V was trimmed by 7 bases and J by 2 bases, leaving 12 bases between them. This CDR3 has 13 amino acids. The germline V gene encodes CDR1 KGHSH and CDR2 LQKENI. CDR3 sequence (DNA): TGTGCCAGCTTAAGACAGGAAACCTACGAGCAGTACTTC. Translation: CASLRQETYEQYF.

The chain carries TRBV6-6 and TRBJ1-3; D not certain. Trimming stripped 2 bases from V and 0 bases from J, with 11 bases between. Germline V gene lookup returns CDR1 MNHNY and CDR2 SVGAGI (reference sequence). CDR3 length: 16 residues. The CDR3 region has the DNA TGTGCCAGCAGTTACCCCTCCGAGGCCTCTGGAAACACCATATATTTT. Its translation is CASSYPSEASGNTIYF.

The V gene is TRBV27, the J gene TRBJ1-2; 8 positions agree with TRBD1. This CDR3 spans 13 amino acids. In germline, CDR1 is MNHEY, CDR2 SMNVEV (reference sequence). V lost 5 bases to trimming and J lost 4 bases; unmatched junction nucleotides: 3. The CDR3 sequence is CASSQGALYGYTF. The CDR3 DNA reads TGTGCCAGCAGTCAGGGGGCTCTCTATGGCTACACCTTC.

This rearrangement joins TRBV7-8 to TRBJ1-2; the D gene is possibly TRBD1 (5 bases). Between the trimmed V and J ends, which lost 4 bases and 4 bases, there was a span of 22 bases. Germline assignment: CDR1 SGHVS and CDR2 FQNEAQ. The CDR3 contains 17 residues. CDR3 sequence reads: CASSYFARGAFGYGYTF. CDR3 bases: TGTGCCAGCAGCTATTTTGCAAGGGGCGCTTTCGGCTATGGCTACACCTTC.

This rearrangement joins TRBV5-1 to TRBJ2-1; TRBD2 aligns across 12 bases. The CDR3 contains 21 residues. The V gene end was trimmed by 5 bases and the J gene end by 5 bases; junction bases not matched to a gene: 23. Germline CDR1 and CDR2: SGHRS and YFSETQ. CDR3 residues: CASSPFRFGTSGSQQHNEQFF. As DNA, the CDR3 is TGCGCCAGCAGTCCTTTTAGGTTCGGGACTAGCGGGTCCCAACAACACAATGAGCAGTTCTTC. Full variable domain (outside the CDR3, taken from reference TRBV5-1 and TRBJ2-1): KAGVTQTPRYLIKTRGQQVTLSCSPISGHRSVSWYQQTPGQGLQFLFEYFSETQRNKGNFPGRFSGRQFSNSRSEMNVSTLELGDSALYLCASSPFRFGTSGSQQHNEQFFGPGTRLTVL.

Only a few counts were recorded for this clone. This chain connects TRBV10-3 to TRBJ1-6; D remains ambiguous. CDR1 is ENHRY and CDR2 is SYGVKD in the germline V gene. The CDR3 loop spans 14 amino acids. Between the trimmed V and J ends, which lost 7 bases and 5 bases, there was a span of 12 bases. Written as DNA, the CDR3 is TGTGCCATCAAGAACGCGGAGAATAATTCACCCCTCCACTTT. Translated: CAIKNAENNSPLHF.

This clone appeared a single time. The chain joins TRBV6-6 to TRBJ2-7; 8 bases fit TRBD1. Germline V CDR1 and CDR2: MNHNY, SVGAGI (reference sequence). The CDR3 spans 12 residues. With V trimmed by 4 bases and J by 5 bases, 1 base remained unmatched. DNA for the CDR3: TGTGCCAGCAGTTTACAGGGGGACGAGCAGTACTTC. Translated: CASSLQGDEQYF.

J is TRBJ2-3 and V is TRBV6-5, with 8 positions matching TRBD2. Germline assignment: CDR1 MNHEY and CDR2 SVGAGI. CDR3 length: 15 amino acids. Losses at the gene ends were 5 bases for V and 4 bases for J; bases not matched to a gene: 8. The CDR3 nucleotides read TGTGCCAGCAGTCGTCGGGAGGGCCGATCAGATACGCAGTATTTT. Protein product: CASSRREGRSDTQYF.

This rearrangement joins TRBV11-3 to TRBJ2-7; TRBD1 matches at 9 bases. Germline trimming cut 5 bases from V and 6 bases from J; bases unmatched to any gene: 5. The CDR3 is 13 residues long. Germline V CDR1 and CDR2: SGHNT, YENEEA. The CDR3 bases are TGTGCCAGCAGCCCCCGGGACAGGGTCGAGCAGTACTTC. This encodes CASSPRDRVEQYF. Together with reference TRBV11-3 and TRBJ2-7, the CDR3 gives the full variable domain: EAGVVQSPRYKIIEKKQPVAFWCNPISGHNTLYWYLQNLGQGPELLIRYENEEAVDDSQLPKDRFSAERLKGVDSTLKIQPAELGDSAVYLCASSPRDRVEQYFGPGTRLTVT.